What follows are 19 T cell receptor beta chains derived from one specimen sequenced in a study of blood T cell repertoires in COVID-19. Sequencing used immunoSEQ multiplex PCR; TCRdb keeps in-frame clones, though not all of them. The table shows tens of thousands of clones, with about 85% occurring only once. Sequenced input: peripheral blood. The receptors originated from an elderly woman with COVID-19, enrolled during active disease.

V usage is TRBV7-3 and J usage is TRBJ2-7, with 10 bases lining up with TRBD2. The V gene end was trimmed by 1 base and the J gene end by 2 bases; junction bases not matched to a gene: 2. Germline assignment: CDR1 SGHTA and CDR2 FQGTGA. The CDR3 has 15 residues. The DNA of the CDR3 is TGTGCCAGCAGCTTAAGTCTAGCGGGAGCCTACGAGCAGTACTTC. Its translation is CASSLSLAGAYEQYF.

The rearrangement links TRBV5-1 to TRBJ1-2; D may be TRBD1 (6 bases). V was cut by 0 bases and J by 5 bases, with 14 bases left in between. Germline CDR1 is SGHRS and CDR2 is YFSETQ. The CDR3 is 15 amino acids. The CDR3 reads CASSLDQGLGYGYTF. The CDR3 DNA is TGCGCCAGCAGCTTGGATCAGGGGCTGGGGTATGGCTACACCTTC.

The chain links TRBV7-3 to TRBJ2-3; D gene ambiguous. The CDR3 has 13 amino acids. In germline, CDR1 is SGHTA, CDR2 FQGTGA. Trimming pared 2 bases from V and 0 bases from J, leaving 3 bases between. The CDR3 is CASSLGSTDTQYF. CDR3 bases: TGTGCCAGCAGCTTAGGCAGCACAGATACGCAGTATTTT.

DNA of the CDR3: TGTGCCAGCAGCTCGGGACAGGATCAGCCCCAGCATTTT. This sequence encodes CASSSGQDQPQHF. The chain recombines TRBV11-2 with TRBJ1-5; TRBD1 matches 8 bases. Germline-derived CDR1 and CDR2 are SGHAT and FQNNGV. Trimming at V came to 4 bases and at J to 5 bases, leaving 1 base not matched to a gene. The CDR3 runs to 13 residues.

This chain connects TRBV28 to TRBJ2-7, with 7 bases aligning to TRBD1. The V and J ends lost 6 bases and 3 bases, in that order; junction bases with no gene match: 5. Germline-derived CDR1 and CDR2 are MDHEN and SYDVKM. The CDR3 spans 13 residues. This CDR3 reads CASSGRDSYEQYF. CDR3 DNA: TGTGCCAGCAGCGGACGGGACAGCTACGAGCAGTACTTC.

The rearrangement joins TRBV7-2 to TRBJ2-5, with TRBD2 matching over 14 bases. The CDR3 loop spans 15 amino acids. V was clipped by 10 bases and J by 1 base; unmatched bases: 5. Germline values: CDR1 SGHTA, CDR2 FQGNSA. The CDR3 reads CATRTSGGRQETQYF. The DNA for the CDR3 is TGTGCCACTCGGACTAGCGGGGGGCGCCAAGAGACCCAGTACTTC.

The chain couples TRBV19 to TRBJ2-3, with unresolved D. Trimming pared 5 bases from V and 0 bases from J, leaving 3 bases between. Germline V gene lookup returns CDR1 LNHDA and CDR2 SQIVND (reference sequence). The CDR3 has 12 residues. In DNA form, the CDR3 reads TGTGCCAGTAGTCCTAGCACAGATACGCAGTATTTT. This gives the protein CASSPSTDTQYF. The whole variable domain, filled in from reference TRBV19 and TRBJ2-3, reads DGGITQSPKYLFRKEGQNVTLSCEQNLNHDAMYWYRQDPGQGLRLIYYSQIVNDFQKGDIAEGYSVSREKKESFPLTVTSAQKNPTAFYLCASSPSTDTQYFGPGTRLTVL.

The chain recombines TRBV3-1 (or the pseudogene TRBV3-2) with TRBJ1-2; a weak D match, TRBD1 (6 bases). Trimming stripped 4 bases from V and 4 bases from J, with 13 bases between. Germline lookup yields CDR1 LGHDT and CDR2 YNNKEL (reference sequence). This CDR3 comprises 14 residues. The DNA for the CDR3 is TGTGCCAGCAGCCTAAACAGGGTTGGCTATGGCTACACCTTC. This codes for CASSLNRVGYGYTF.

The chain uses TRBV15 and TRBJ2-3, with 9 nucleotides matching TRBD2. After removal of 3 bases from V and 6 bases from J, the junction contained 7 bases not matched to a gene. This CDR3 has 15 amino acids. Per the germline V gene, CDR1 is LNHNV and CDR2 is YYDKDF (reference sequence). For the CDR3, the DNA is TGTGCCACCAGCAGGCGGGGGGGAGGCGCCGATACGCAGTATTTT. Translated: CATSRRGGGADTQYF.

This chain links TRBV10-3 with TRBJ2-2; 16 bases match TRBD2. CDR1 is ENHRY and CDR2 is SYGVKD in the germline V gene. This CDR3 has 17 residues. V was clipped by 6 bases and J by 3 bases; unmatched bases: 4. As DNA, the CDR3 is TGTGCCATCAGGGGGACTAGCGGGAGGGCCGACACCGGGGAGCTGTTTTTT. Amino acid sequence: CAIRGTSGRADTGELFF.

Comment on this clone: A junction end diverges from the germline sequence, so it may reflect a read error. The CDR3 sequence is CASSPGLAGDEQYF. The CDR3 DNA reads as TGTGCTAGCAGCCCGGGACTAGCGGGGGATGAGCAGTACTTC. The rearrangement joins TRBV7-7 to TRBJ2-7, with 14 bases lining up with TRBD2. Germline-derived CDR1 and CDR2 are SSHAT and FNYEAQ (reference sequence). This CDR3 spans 14 amino acids.

This sequence joins TRBV28 and TRBJ2-2; 14 nucleotides align to TRBD2. Germline V gene data show CDR1 as MDHEN and CDR2 as SYDVKM. The CDR3 covers 15 residues. Trimming took 6 bases from V and 6 from J; bases not matched to a gene: 3. The CDR3 here is CASSRTSGRSGELFF. CDR3 coding DNA: TGTGCCAGCAGCCGGACTAGCGGGAGGTCCGGGGAGCTGTTTTTT. The whole variable domain, filled in from reference TRBV28 and TRBJ2-2, reads DVKVTQSSRYLVKRTGEKVFLECVQDMDHENMFWYRQDPGLGLRLIYFSYDVKMKEKGDIPEGYSVSREKKERFSLILESASTNQTSMYLCASSRTSGRSGELFFGEGSRLTVL.

The gene calls are TRBV7-8 and TRBJ2-3; 12 bases fit TRBD2. J was trimmed by 4 bases and V by 1 base; bases with no gene match: 6. CDR3 length: 17 amino acids. Germline CDR1 and CDR2: SGHVS and FQNEAQ. The CDR3 DNA follows: TGTGCCAGCAGCTTAGTCCCTAGCGGGGGGGCCGCAGATACGCAGTATTTT. Its translation: CASSLVPSGGAADTQYF.

The chain couples TRBV28 to TRBJ1-6, with a tentative D call TRBD1 (5 bases). Trimming left V 3 bases short and J 6 bases short, with 12 bases between. Germline V lookup: CDR1 MDHEN, CDR2 SYDVKM. The CDR3 contains 15 residues. The CDR3 loop reads CASSFFRGANSPLHF. The CDR3 nucleotides read TGTGCCAGCAGTTTTTTCCGCGGGGCTAATTCACCCCTCCACTTT.

The rearrangement uses TRBV5-1 and TRBJ2-1; perhaps TRBD2 as D (5 bases). The CDR3 contains 14 residues. Between the trimmed V and J ends, which lost 4 bases and 7 bases, there was a span of 15 bases. From germline, CDR1 is SGHRS and CDR2 YFSETQ. CDR3 DNA sequence: TGCGCCAGCAGCGTAGCTCCTCCGGGGAATGAGCAGTTCTTC. Translated: CASSVAPPGNEQFF.

As DNA, the CDR3 is TGTGCCAGCAGTTACGAAGGGAGGGGGGATCGTTGGGAGACCCAGTACTTC. Its translation: CASSYEGRGDRWETQYF. The chain recombines TRBV28 with TRBJ2-5, with D perhaps matching TRBD2 (7 bases). The ends were cut back, 4 bases at V and 5 bases at J, with 23 bases in the middle. CDR3 size: 17 residues. Per the germline V gene, CDR1 is MDHEN and CDR2 is SYDVKM. Full variable domain (missing parts from reference TRBV28 and TRBJ2-5): DVKVTQSSRYLVKRTGEKVFLECVQDMDHENMFWYRQDPGLGLRLIYFSYDVKMKEKGDIPEGYSVSREKKERFSLILESASTNQTSMYLCASSYEGRGDRWETQYFGPGTRLLVL.

The chain carries TRBV3-1 (or the pseudogene TRBV3-2) and TRBJ1-1; D uncertain. Germline V gives CDR1 LGHDT, CDR2 YNNKEL (reference sequence). This CDR3 comprises 12 residues. Trimming left V 5 bases short and J 4 bases short, with 8 bases between. The chain's CDR3 is CASSSPLTEAFF. The CDR3 DNA follows: TGTGCCAGCAGCTCCCCACTCACTGAAGCTTTCTTT.

The chain combines TRBV19 with TRBJ1-1, with 10 positions matching TRBD1. Germline V lookup: CDR1 LNHDA, CDR2 SQIVND (reference sequence). Losses at the gene ends were 4 bases for V and 3 bases for J; bases not matched to a gene: 2. This CDR3 has 14 amino acids. The CDR3 spells CASSRQGADTEAFF. CDR3 DNA sequence: TGTGCCAGTAGTAGACAGGGGGCGGACACTGAAGCTTTCTTT.

This rearrangement joins TRBV7-2 to TRBJ1-5; TRBD1 aligns across 8 bases. V dropped 5 bases and J dropped 2; count of bases not matched to a gene: 5. The CDR3 covers 15 residues. Germline assignment: CDR1 SGHTA and CDR2 FQGNSA. Here the CDR3 DNA reads TGTGCCAGCAGCCCAGGGGGCCGTGGCAATCAGCCCCAGCATTTT. The encoded protein is CASSPGGRGNQPQHF. The full variable domain, with the rest looked up from reference TRBV7-2 and TRBJ1-5, is GAGVSQSPSNKVTEKGKDVELRCDPISGHTALYWYRQSLGQGLEFLIYFQGNSAPDKSGLPSDRFSAERTGGSVSTLTIQRTQQEDSAVYLCASSPGGRGNQPQHFGDGTRLSIL.